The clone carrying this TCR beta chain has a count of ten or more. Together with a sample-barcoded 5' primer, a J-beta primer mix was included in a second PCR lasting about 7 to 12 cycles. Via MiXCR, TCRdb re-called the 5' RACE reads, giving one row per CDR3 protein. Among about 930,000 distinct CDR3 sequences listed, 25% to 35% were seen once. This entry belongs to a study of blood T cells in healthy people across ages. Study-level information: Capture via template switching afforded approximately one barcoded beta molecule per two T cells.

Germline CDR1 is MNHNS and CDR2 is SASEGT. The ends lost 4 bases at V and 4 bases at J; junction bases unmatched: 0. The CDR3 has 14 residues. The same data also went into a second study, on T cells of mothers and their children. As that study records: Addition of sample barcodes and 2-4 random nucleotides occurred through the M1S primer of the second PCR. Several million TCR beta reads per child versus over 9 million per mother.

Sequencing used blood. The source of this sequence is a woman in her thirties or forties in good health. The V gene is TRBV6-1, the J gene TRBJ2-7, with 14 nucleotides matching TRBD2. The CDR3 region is CASSGTSGGYEQYF. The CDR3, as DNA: TGTGCCAGCAGTGGGACTAGCGGGGGGTACGAGCAGTACTTC.